This TCR beta chain was retrieved from a study of a mutant IDH1 vaccine in newly diagnosed glioma. For the study at large: The treated group averaged approximately 38 years old and was roughly 60% male, roughly 40% female. Pretreatment consisted of radiotherapy, temozolomide, or both, with most receiving both. Findings of the study overall: Vaccine-induced responses were seen in under 95% of patients, spanning several MHC alleles.

Time point in this sample: baseline, week 1 (first vaccination visit). Treatment denoted: pre-vaccination baseline after standard-of-care therapy. Here immunoSEQ multiplex PCR was the method, and the copy in TCRdb shows in-frame clones only, minus some. The data show 12,000 to 15,000 clones, 85% to 90% seen once. As regards this clone: What it recognizes is unknown.

This receptor was obtained from a woman aged 35 to 49 with glioma. Some clones in this sample may be carry-over from other donors' samples. The input for sequencing was PBMCs, taken from a glioma patient treated with radiotherapy, temozolomide or both.

DNA for the CDR3: TGTGCCAGTCGCCGGGACAGGGGTTATAGTATAACTGAAGCTTTCTTT. The encoded protein is CASRRDRGYSITEAFF. This chain uses TRBV19 with TRBJ1-1, with 10 bases fitting TRBD1. CDR3 length: 16 amino acids. Germline V gene data show CDR1 as LNHDA and CDR2 as SQIVND (reference sequence). The V segment lost 8 bases and the J segment 5 bases; nucleotides outside the gene matches: 14.